One sample yielded the 8 T cell receptor beta chains listed below, sequenced in a study of cytomegalovirus exposure and HLA in healthy donors. Use of 60 Vbeta and 13 Jbeta primers characterized the PCR. Assay: immunoSEQ multiplex PCR; the TCRdb copy retains only in-frame clones and omits some. The sample shows about 150,000 clones, 73% of them seen only once. What was sequenced was PBMCs. These receptors came from a young woman in good health and CMV-seropositive.

This clone was counted only a few times. V is TRBV5-4 and J is TRBJ1-2, with TRBD1 matching over 9 bases. CDR3 size: 13 residues. Germline CDR1 is SGHNT and CDR2 is YYREEE (reference sequence). Trimming cost V 0 bases and J 6 bases; bases outside gene matches: 0. CDR3 bases: TGTGCCAGCAGCTTGGGACAGGGGGATGGCTACACCTTC. As protein: CASSLGQGDGYTF.

The count of this clone is one. At one end the junction does not follow the germline gene, possibly because of a read error. The chain is built from TRBV7-9 and TRBJ2-1, with TRBD1 matching over 8 bases. Germline CDR1 is SEHNR and CDR2 is FQNEAQ (reference sequence). CDR3 length equals 15 residues. For the CDR3, the DNA is TGTTCCAGCAGCTACGGACAGGGCTCCTACAATGAGCAGTTCTTC. It specifies CSSSYGQGSYNEQFF.

The chain has TRBV27 and TRBJ1-3; weak D call: TRBD1 (5 bases). There are 15 residues in the CDR3. CDR1 is MNHEY and CDR2 is SMNVEV in the germline V gene (reference sequence). Deletions cut 5 bases from V and 0 bases from J, with 11 bases between. The CDR3 bases are TGTGCCAGCAGTCGTACAGGAGACTCTGGAAACACCATATATTTT. Amino acid sequence: CASSRTGDSGNTIYF.

The rearrangement links TRBV7-2 to TRBJ1-5; 8 bases are a match to TRBD1. Germline lookup yields CDR1 SGHTA and CDR2 FQGNSA. Trimming took 5 bases from V and 7 from J; bases not matched to a gene: 7. This CDR3 is built from 14 residues. The CDR3, as DNA: TGTGCCAGCAGCCCCGGACAGGGACGACAGCCCCAGCATTTT. Its translation: CASSPGQGRQPQHF.

CDR3 bases: TGTGCCAGTAGACCGACAGTATACAATCAGCCCCAGCATTTT. Residues: CASRPTVYNQPQHF. V usage is TRBV19 and J usage is TRBJ1-5; a weak D match, TRBD1 (5 bases). CDR1 and CDR2 from the germline V gene are LNHDA and SQIVND (reference sequence). Trimming stripped 6 bases from V and 3 bases from J, with 12 bases between. The CDR3 has 14 residues.

The chain links TRBV11-2 to TRBJ1-1; 9 nucleotides agree with TRBD1. The V segment lost 5 bases and the J segment 6 bases; nucleotides outside the gene matches: 13. The CDR3 is 16 residues long. Germline V lookup: CDR1 SGHAT, CDR2 FQNNGV. The CDR3: CASSMRNRGLGAEAFF. In nucleotides, the CDR3 is TGTGCCAGCAGCATGAGAAACAGGGGGCTAGGAGCTGAAGCTTTCTTT.

In its sample, this clone was seen once. V is TRBV5-1 and J is TRBJ2-5; 10 positions agree with TRBD2. The J call may be wrong; the DNA end is better matched by TRBJ2-7. CDR3 length: 14 residues. Germline V CDR1 and CDR2: SGHRS, YFSETQ. The CDR3 sequence is CASSSGLASNEQYF. The CDR3 coding sequence is TGCGCCAGCAGCTCGGGACTAGCGTCCAACGAGCAGTACTTC.

The chain recombines TRBV2 with TRBJ2-7, with TRBD1 identical over 8 bases. Germline trimming cut 4 bases from V and 1 base from J; bases unmatched to any gene: 6. The CDR3 is made up of 15 amino acids. CDR1 and CDR2 from the germline V gene are SNHLY and FYNNEI. Here the CDR3 reads CASSVAGGHSYEQYF. The CDR3 DNA reads as TGTGCCAGCAGTGTGGCAGGGGGCCATTCCTACGAGCAGTACTTC.